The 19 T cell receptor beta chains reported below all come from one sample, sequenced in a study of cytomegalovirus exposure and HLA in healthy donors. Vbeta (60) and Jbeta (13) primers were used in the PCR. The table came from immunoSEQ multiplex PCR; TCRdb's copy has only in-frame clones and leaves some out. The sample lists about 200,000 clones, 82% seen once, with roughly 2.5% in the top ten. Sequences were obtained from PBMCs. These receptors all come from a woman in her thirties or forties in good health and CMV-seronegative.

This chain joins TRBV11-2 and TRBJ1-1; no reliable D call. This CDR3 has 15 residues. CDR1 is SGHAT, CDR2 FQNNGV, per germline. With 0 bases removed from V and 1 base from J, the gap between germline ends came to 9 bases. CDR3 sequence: CASSLDPTGNTEAFF. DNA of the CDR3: TGTGCCAGCAGCTTAGATCCCACGGGGAACACTGAAGCTTTCTTT.

The CDR3 sequence is CASRAGQGPYYGYTF. CDR3 nucleotide sequence: TGTGCCAGCAGAGCTGGACAGGGCCCTTACTATGGCTACACCTTC. This sequence joins TRBV2 and TRBJ1-2, with 8 positions matching TRBD1. The ends lost 6 bases at V and 3 bases at J; junction bases unmatched: 9. The CDR3 has 15 residues. The germline gives CDR1 SNHLY, CDR2 FYNNEI.

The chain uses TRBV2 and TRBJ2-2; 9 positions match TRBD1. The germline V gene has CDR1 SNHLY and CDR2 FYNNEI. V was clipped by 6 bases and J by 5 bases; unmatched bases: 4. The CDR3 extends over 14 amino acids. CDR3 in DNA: TGTGCCAGCAGCGGACAGGGGAGGACCGGGGAGCTGTTTTTT. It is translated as CASSGQGRTGELFF.

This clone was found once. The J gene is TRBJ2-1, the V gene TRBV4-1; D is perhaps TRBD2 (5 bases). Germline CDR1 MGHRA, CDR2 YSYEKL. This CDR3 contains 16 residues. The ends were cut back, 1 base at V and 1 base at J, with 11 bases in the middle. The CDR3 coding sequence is TGCGCCAGCAGCCAAGGTACGGGGAGATCCTACAATGAGCAGTTCTTC. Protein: CASSQGTGRSYNEQFF.

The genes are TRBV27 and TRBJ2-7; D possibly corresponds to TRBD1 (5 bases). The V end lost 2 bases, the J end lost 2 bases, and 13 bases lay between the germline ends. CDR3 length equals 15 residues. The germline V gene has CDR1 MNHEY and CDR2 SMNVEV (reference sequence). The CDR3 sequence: CASSLGAGFTYEQYF. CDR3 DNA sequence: TGTGCCAGCAGTTTAGGGGCAGGATTCACCTACGAGCAGTACTTC.

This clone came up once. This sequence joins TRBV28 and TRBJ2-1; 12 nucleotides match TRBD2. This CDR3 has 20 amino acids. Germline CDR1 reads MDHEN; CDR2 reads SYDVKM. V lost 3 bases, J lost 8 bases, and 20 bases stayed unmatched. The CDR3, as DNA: TGTGCCAGCAGTTTTCGGTCAACAGGGGGCGGGCTAGCGGGAGGGCATGAGCAGTTCTTC. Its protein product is CASSFRSTGGGLAGGHEQFF.

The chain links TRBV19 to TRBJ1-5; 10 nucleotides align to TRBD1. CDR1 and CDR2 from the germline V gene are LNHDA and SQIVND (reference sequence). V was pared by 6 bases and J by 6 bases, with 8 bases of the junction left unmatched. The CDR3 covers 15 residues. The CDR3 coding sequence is TGTGCCAGTAGGACGGGACAGGGGTTGGGTCAGCCCCAGCATTTT. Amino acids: CASRTGQGLGQPQHF. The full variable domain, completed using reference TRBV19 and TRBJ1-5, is DGGITQSPKYLFRKEGQNVTLSCEQNLNHDAMYWYRQDPGQGLRLIYYSQIVNDFQKGDIAEGYSVSREKKESFPLTVTSAQKNPTAFYLCASRTGQGLGQPQHFGDGTRLSIL.

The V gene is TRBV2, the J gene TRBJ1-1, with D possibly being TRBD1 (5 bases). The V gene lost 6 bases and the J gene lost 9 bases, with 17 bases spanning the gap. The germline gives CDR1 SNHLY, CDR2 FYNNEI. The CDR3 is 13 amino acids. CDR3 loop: CASRPDRYDKAFF. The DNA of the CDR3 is TGTGCCAGCAGACCCGACAGATATGACAAAGCTTTCTTT.

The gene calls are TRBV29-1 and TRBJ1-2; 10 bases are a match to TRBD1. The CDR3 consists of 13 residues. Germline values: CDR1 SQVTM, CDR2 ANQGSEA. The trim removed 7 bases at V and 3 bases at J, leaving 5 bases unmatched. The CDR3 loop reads CSAMTGGDYGYTF. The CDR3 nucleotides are TGCAGCGCCATGACAGGGGGCGACTATGGCTACACCTTC.

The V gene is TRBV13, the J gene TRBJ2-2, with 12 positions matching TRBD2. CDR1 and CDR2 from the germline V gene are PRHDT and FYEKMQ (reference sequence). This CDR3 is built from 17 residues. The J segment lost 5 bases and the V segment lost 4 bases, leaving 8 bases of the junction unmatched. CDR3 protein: CASSSRRLAGETGELFF. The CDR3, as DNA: TGTGCCAGCAGCTCGCGTAGACTAGCGGGAGAAACCGGGGAGCTGTTTTTT.

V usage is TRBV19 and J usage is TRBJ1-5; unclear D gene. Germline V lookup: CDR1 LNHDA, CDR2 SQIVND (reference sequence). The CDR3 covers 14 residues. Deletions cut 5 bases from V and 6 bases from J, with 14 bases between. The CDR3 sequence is CASSPLPEGQPQHF. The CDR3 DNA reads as TGTGCCAGTAGTCCACTGCCGGAGGGTCAGCCCCAGCATTTT.

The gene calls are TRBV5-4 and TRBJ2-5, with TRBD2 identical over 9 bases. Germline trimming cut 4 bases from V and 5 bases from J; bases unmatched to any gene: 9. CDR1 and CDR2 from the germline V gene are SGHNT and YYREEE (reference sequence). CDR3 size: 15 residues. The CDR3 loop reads CASSIKTSGRETQYF. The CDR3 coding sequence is TGTGCCAGCAGCATCAAGACTAGCGGCCGTGAGACCCAGTACTTC.

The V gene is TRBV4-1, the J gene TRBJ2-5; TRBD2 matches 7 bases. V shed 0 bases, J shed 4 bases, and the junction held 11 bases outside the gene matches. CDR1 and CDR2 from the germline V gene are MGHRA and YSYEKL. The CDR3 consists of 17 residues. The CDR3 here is CASSQEGRRRGGETQYF. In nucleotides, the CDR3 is TGCGCCAGCAGCCAAGAAGGGAGGCGCCGCGGGGGAGAGACCCAGTACTTC.

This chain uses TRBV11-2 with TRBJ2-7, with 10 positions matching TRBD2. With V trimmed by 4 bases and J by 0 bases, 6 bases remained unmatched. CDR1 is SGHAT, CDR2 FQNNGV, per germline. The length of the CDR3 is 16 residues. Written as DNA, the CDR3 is TGTGCCAGCAGCTCCGAATCTAGCGGGAGCTCCTACGAGCAGTACTTC. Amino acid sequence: CASSSESSGSSYEQYF.

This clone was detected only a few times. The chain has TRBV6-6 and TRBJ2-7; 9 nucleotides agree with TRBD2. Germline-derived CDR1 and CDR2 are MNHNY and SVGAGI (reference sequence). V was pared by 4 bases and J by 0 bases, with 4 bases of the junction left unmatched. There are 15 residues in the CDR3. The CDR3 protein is CASSSIAGASYEQYF. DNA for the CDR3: TGTGCCAGCAGTTCGATAGCGGGGGCCTCCTACGAGCAGTACTTC.

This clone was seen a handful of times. DNA of the CDR3: TGTGCCAGCAGAACCGACAGGTGGGGCTACAATGAGCAGTTCTTC. Translated, it gives CASRTDRWGYNEQFF. This chain links TRBV6-5 with TRBJ2-1; tentative D call: TRBD1 (6 bases). This CDR3 is 15 amino acids long. Germline V gene lookup returns CDR1 MNHEY and CDR2 SVGAGI. Trimming removed 6 bases from V and 3 bases from J, with 15 bases in between.

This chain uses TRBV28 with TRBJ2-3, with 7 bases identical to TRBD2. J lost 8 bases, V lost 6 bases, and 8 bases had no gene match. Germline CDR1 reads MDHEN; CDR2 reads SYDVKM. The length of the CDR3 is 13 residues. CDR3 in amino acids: CASSRLALSTQYF. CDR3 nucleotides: TGTGCCAGCAGCCGACTAGCCCTGAGTACGCAGTATTTT. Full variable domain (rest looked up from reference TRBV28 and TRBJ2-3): DVKVTQSSRYLVKRTGEKVFLECVQDMDHENMFWYRQDPGLGLRLIYFSYDVKMKEKGDIPEGYSVSREKKERFSLILESASTNQTSMYLCASSRLALSTQYFGPGTRLTVL.

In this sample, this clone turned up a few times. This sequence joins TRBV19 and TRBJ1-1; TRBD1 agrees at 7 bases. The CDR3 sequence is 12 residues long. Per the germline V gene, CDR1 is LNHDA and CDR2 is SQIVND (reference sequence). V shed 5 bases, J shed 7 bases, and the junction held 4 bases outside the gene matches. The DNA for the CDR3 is TGTGCCAGTAGTTTTAGGGACAGTGAAGCTTTCTTT. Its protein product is CASSFRDSEAFF.

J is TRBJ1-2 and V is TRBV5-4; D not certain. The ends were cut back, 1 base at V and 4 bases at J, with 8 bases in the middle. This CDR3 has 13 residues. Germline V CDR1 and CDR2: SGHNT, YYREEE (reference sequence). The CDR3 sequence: CASSLSRSYGYTF. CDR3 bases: TGTGCCAGCAGCTTGTCACGGAGCTATGGCTACACCTTC.